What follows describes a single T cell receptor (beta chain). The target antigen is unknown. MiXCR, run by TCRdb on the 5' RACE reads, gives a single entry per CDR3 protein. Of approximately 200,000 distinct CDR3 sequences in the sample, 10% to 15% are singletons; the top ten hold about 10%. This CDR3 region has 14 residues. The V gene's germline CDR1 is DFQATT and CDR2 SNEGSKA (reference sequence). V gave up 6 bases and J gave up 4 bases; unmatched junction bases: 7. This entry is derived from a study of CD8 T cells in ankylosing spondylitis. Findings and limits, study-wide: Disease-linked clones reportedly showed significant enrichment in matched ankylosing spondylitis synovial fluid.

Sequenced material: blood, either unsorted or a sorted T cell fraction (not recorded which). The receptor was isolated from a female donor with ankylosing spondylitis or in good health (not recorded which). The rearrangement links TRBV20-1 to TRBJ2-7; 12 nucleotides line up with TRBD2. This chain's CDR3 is CSAPRTSGTYEQYF. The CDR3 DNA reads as TGCAGTGCCCCTCGGACTAGCGGGACTTACGAGCAGTACTTC.